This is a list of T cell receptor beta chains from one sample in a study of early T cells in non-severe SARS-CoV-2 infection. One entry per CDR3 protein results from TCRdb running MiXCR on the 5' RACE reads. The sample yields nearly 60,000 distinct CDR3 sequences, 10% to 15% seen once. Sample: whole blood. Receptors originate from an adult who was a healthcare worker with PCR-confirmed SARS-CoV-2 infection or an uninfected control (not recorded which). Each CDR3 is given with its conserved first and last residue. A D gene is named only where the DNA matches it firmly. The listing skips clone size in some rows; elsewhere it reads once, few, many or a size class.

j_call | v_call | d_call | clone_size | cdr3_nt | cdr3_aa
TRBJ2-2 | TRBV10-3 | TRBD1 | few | TGTGCCATCAGTAATTCGGACAGGGACACCGGGGAGCTGTTTTTT | CAISNSDRDTGELFF
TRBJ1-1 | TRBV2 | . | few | TGTGCCAGCGTTGACAGAGGAAACACTGAAGCTTTCTTT | CASVDRGNTEAFF
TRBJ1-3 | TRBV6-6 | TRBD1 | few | TGTGCCAGCAGTCGGGACAGGCAAGGAAACACCATATATTTT | CASSRDRQGNTIYF
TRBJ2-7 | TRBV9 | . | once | TGTGCCAGCAGCGTAGCCAACAGGGCGGACGAGCAGTACTTC | CASSVANRADEQYF
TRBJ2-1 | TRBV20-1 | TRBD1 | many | TGCAGTGCCTTGGACAGGCTCGGGCCTCATGAGCAGTTCTTC | CSALDRLGPHEQFF
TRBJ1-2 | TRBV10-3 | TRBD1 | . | TGTGCCATCAGTGAGGCCGAGGAACCACAGGGGGCGCGGCGTGGCTACACCTTC | CAISEAEEPQGARRGYTF
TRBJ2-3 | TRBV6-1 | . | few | TGTGCCAGCAGTGAGGGGGGAGGAGGGGCAGATACGCAGTATTTT | CASSEGGGGADTQYF
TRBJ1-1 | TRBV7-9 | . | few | TGTGCCAGCAGCCCGCTGCCTAACACTGAAGCTTTCTTT | CASSPLPNTEAFF
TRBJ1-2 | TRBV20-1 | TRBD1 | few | TGCAGTGCTAGAGGGGCAGGGGGCAACTATGGCTACACCTTC | CSARGAGGNYGYTF
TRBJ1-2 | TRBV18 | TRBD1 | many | TGTGCCAGCTCACCCCAGGACAGGGGCTACACCTTC | CASSPQDRGYTF
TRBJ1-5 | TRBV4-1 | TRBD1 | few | TGCGCCAGCAGCCAATTTGGACAGGGGGGAAGCAATCAGCCCCAGCATTTT | CASSQFGQGGSNQPQHF
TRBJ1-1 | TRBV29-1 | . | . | TGCAGCGTTTATGACACTGAAGCTTTCTTT | CSVYDTEAFF
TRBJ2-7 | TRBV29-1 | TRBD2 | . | TGCAGCGTGGAGGGACTAGCGGGGCCCTCCTACGAGCAGTACTTC | CSVEGLAGPSYEQYF
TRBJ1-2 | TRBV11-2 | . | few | TGTGCCAGCAGCTTTACAGGGAACTATAGCTACACCTTC | CASSFTGNYSYTF
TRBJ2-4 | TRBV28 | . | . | TGTGCCAGCAGCCTGGGTCAGGTGATAGCCAAAAACATTCAGTACTTC | CASSLGQVIAKNIQYF
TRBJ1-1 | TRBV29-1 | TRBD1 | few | TGCAGCGTTGGGGACAGCATGAACACTGAAGCTTTCTTT | CSVGDSMNTEAFF
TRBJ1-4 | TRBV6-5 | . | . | TGTGCCAGCAGTTACTCCCTAGGAGGGGCTGAAAAACTGTTTTTT | CASSYSLGGAEKLFF
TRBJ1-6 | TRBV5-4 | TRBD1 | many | TGTGCCAGCAGCTTTGGACAGGGGACTGGGTCACCCCTCCACTTT | CASSFGQGTGSPLHF
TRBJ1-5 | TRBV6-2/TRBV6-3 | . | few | TGTGCCAGCACTAGCCCGGGGGGCGCTTATAGCAATCAGCCCCAGCATTTT | CASTSPGGAYSNQPQHF
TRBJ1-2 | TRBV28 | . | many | TGTGCCAGCAAAAGCGGGAGCGTGAGCTATGGCTACACCTTC | CASKSGSVSYGYTF
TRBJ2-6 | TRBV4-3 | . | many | TGCGCCAGCAGCCAAGCAAGGGCAGGTTCCTTCTCTGGGGCCAACGTCCTGACTTTC | CASSQARAGSFSGANVLTF
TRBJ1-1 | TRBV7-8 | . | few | TGTGCCAGCAGCCCCGGGACCGCGAACACTGAAGCTTTCTTT | CASSPGTANTEAFF
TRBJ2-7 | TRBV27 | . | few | TGTGCCAGCAGTTTATCACGGGGCCCGTACGAGCAGTACTTC | CASSLSRGPYEQYF
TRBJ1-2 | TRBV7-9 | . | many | TGTGCCAGCAGCTTAGAGATGGGTGGCTACACCTTC | CASSLEMGGYTF
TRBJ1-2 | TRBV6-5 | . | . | TGTGCCAGCAGTTACTCCCCGTCAGGGACCTATGGCTACACCTTC | CASSYSPSGTYGYTF
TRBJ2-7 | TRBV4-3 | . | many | TGCGCCAGCAGCCAAGATCGACAGGACTACGAGCAGTACTTC | CASSQDRQDYEQYF
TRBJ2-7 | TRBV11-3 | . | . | TGTGCCAGCAGCTTATTGAGTTACGAGCAGTACTTC | CASSLLSYEQYF
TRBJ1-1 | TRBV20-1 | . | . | TGCAGTGCCCCTAGGACAGTGAACACTGAAGCTTTCTTT | CSAPRTVNTEAFF
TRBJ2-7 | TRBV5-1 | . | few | TGCGCCCGGGGGACAGAATCACCCTACGAGCAGTACTTC | CARGTESPYEQYF
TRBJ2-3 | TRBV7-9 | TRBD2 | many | TGTGCCAGCAGCCGAGCGGGAGGAGTAACAGATACGCAGTATTTT | CASSRAGGVTDTQYF
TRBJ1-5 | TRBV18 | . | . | TGTGCCAGCTCACCACCCTCCCAGCCCCAGCATTTT | CASSPPSQPQHF
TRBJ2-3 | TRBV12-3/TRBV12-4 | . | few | TGTGCCAGCGGAGGCGCCCCAGATACGCAGTATTTT | CASGGAPDTQYF
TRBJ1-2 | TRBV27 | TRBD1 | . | TGTGCCAGCAGTCCCCACAGGGGTGGCTATGGCTACACCTTC | CASSPHRGGYGYTF
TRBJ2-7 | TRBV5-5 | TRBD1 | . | TGTGCCAGCAGCTTAGTGCAGGGGGCCTACGAGCAGTACTTC | CASSLVQGAYEQYF
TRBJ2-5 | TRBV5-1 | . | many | TGCGCCAGCAGCCCCTCGTCGGGGGAGACCCAGTACTTC | CASSPSSGETQYF
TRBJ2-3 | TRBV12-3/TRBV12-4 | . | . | TGTGCCAGCAGTTCCGTGGGCCCAATGCATTTT | CASSSVGPMHF
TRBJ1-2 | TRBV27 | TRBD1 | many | TGTGCCAGCTGTGGACAGGGAGAGAACTATGGCTACACCTTC | CASCGQGENYGYTF
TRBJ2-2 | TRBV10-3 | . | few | TGTGCCATCAAGGCAGGGGCGAACACCGGGGAGCTGTTTTTT | CAIKAGANTGELFF
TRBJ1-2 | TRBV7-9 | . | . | TGTGCCAGCAGCCCGAAAAACAGGGCGGCATCGAGGGGCTACACCTTC | CASSPKNRAASRGYTF
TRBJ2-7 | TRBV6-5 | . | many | TGTGCCAGCAGCCTCCGGTCGGCCTACGAGCAGTACTTC | CASSLRSAYEQYF
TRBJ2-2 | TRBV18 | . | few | TGTGCCAGCTCACCCCAGACAGCCTACTACGGGGAGCTGTTTTTT | CASSPQTAYYGELFF
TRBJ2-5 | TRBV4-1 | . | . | TGCGCCAGCGGGGGTTGGGAGACCCAGTACTTC | CASGGWETQYF
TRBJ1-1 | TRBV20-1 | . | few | TGCAGTGCTAGAGATTTCGGGGTGGGGATGAACACTGAAGCTTTCTTT | CSARDFGVGMNTEAFF
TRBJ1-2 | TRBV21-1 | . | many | TGTGCCAGGAGGTCAGACTATGGCTACACCTTC | CARRSDYGYTF
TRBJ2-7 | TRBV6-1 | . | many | TGTGCCAGCAGTGAACAGTCCAGGGGGCAGTACTTC | CASSEQSRGQYF
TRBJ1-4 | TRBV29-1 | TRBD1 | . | TGCAGCGCACAGGGGGATATTGGAAAACTGTTTTTT | CSAQGDIGKLFF
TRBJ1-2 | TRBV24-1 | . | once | TGTGCCACCAGTGAGACTGTCAACTATGGCTACACCTTC | CATSETVNYGYTF
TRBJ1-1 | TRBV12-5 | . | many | TGTGCTAGTGGTTTGAATTTACCGAACACTGAAGCTTTCTTT | CASGLNLPNTEAFF
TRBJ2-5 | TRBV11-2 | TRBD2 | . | TGTGCCAGCAGCCCACTCCCGCGGGGGGCCGCCGAGACCCAGTACTTC | CASSPLPRGAAETQYF
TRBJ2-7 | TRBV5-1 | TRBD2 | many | TGCGCCAGCAGCTTGAGCAGCGGGAGCTCCTACGAGCAGTACTTC | CASSLSSGSSYEQYF
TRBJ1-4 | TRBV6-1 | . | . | TGTGCCAGCAATTCAGGACGGCATGCAACTAATGAAAAACTGTTTTTT | CASNSGRHATNEKLFF
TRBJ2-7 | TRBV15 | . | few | TGTGCCACCAGCAGAGATTCCCTCTACGAGCAGTACTTC | CATSRDSLYEQYF
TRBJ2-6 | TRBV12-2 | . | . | TGTGCAAGTCGCTACCCCAGGTTCCCCGGTGGGGCCAACGTCCTGACTTTC | CASRYPRFPGGANVLTF